This is a list of T cell receptor beta chains from one sample in a study of CD8 T cells in Susac syndrome. Using its own MiXCR run on the immunoSEQ multiplex PCR reads, TCRdb lists one record per CDR3 protein. The table shows around 110,000 distinct CDR3 sequences, with 96% occurring only once. The specimen sequenced was CD4+ T cells from PBMCs. Every receptor here comes from a human donor with Susac syndrome. CDR3s include the opening cysteine and the closing phenylalanine or tryptophan.

TRBJ2-5	TRBV11-2	CASRRGGGEETQYF
TRBJ2-3	TRBV15	CATSREGQSTDTQYF
TRBJ1-2	TRBV30	CAWSSFRAVGYTF
TRBJ2-7	TRBV3-1	CASSQVHEQYF
TRBJ2-3	TRBV27	CASASMRDSTSLSDTQYF
TRBJ2-7	TRBV5-6	CASSLNGQEDHEQYF
TRBJ2-7	TRBV2	CASSGSGYYEQYF
TRBJ2-3	TRBV18	CASSSGAPDTQYF
TRBJ1-1	TRBV30	CAWSVSPVNTEAFF
TRBJ2-7	TRBV20-1	CSARGAYEQYF
TRBJ2-7	TRBV6-4	CASSDSKDSEQYF
TRBJ2-7	TRBV20-1	CSADYGAGVGEQYF
TRBJ2-7	TRBV18	CASSPLVGEQYF
TRBJ2-3	TRBV7-9	CASTPGSSALTDTQYF
TRBJ2-1	TRBV7-2	CASSAYQGEQFF
TRBJ1-4	TRBV6-5	CASSYSRRDEKLFF
TRBJ2-7	TRBV29-1	CSVVEQGYEQYF
TRBJ1-1	TRBV25-1	CASYNRVGTEAFF
TRBJ1-2	TRBV4-2	CASSQEPTGSYGYTF
TRBJ2-5	TRBV5-1	CASSLEGDSNRTQYF
TRBJ2-5	TRBV20-1	CSADSTGKTQYF
TRBJ2-7	TRBV3-1	CASSQSNYEQYF
TRBJ2-1	TRBV12-3/TRBV12-4	CASSRSNNEQFF
TRBJ1-2	TRBV29-1	CSVEDNGYTF
TRBJ2-5	TRBV5-6	CASSAGGQTKQETQYF
TRBJ1-2	TRBV5-8	CASSPRGPRGGAFGYTF
TRBJ2-3	TRBV20-1	CSARMTMAGVADTQYF
TRBJ1-5	TRBV19	CATRTGLGNQPQHF
TRBJ2-7	TRBV20-1	CSARAVAGSHEQYF
TRBJ2-5	TRBV20-1	CSARGEAKETQYF
TRBJ2-6	TRBV4-2	CASSQLQGIGANVLTF
TRBJ2-5	TRBV29-1	CSVPGQGLGETQYF
TRBJ2-1	TRBV3-1	CASSLGTSGSWQFF
TRBJ2-1	TRBV3-1	CASSSAGEQFF
TRBJ1-2	TRBV12-3/TRBV12-4	CASRLSGTGGSGYTF
TRBJ2-7	TRBV28	CASSFEGGFTYEQYF
TRBJ2-5	TRBV5-4	CASSLLEGETQYF
TRBJ2-5	TRBV7-2	CASSFGGVGETQYF
TRBJ2-7	TRBV25-1	CASSDRGLGVQYF
TRBJ1-2	TRBV20-1	CSATRANYGYTF
TRBJ2-5	TRBV20-1	CSARGRAEETQYF
TRBJ2-1	TRBV5-1	CASSKRQGHNEQFF
TRBJ2-3	TRBV11-2	CASSFRASGRFSDTQYF
TRBJ1-1	TRBV2	CASSRAENTEAFF
TRBJ2-5	TRBV18	CASSPRETQYF
TRBJ1-1	TRBV29-1	CSGSGASTEAFF
TRBJ2-5	TRBV5-1	CASSFQGSQETQYF
TRBJ2-1	TRBV2	CASSGTGGNEQFF
TRBJ2-2	TRBV30	CAWSVYVTGELFF
TRBJ2-5	TRBV7-7	CASSLKGGEAQYF
TRBJ2-3	TRBV2	CASKEREIDTQYF
TRBJ1-2	TRBV3-1	CASSPSTGLGYGYTF
TRBJ2-1	TRBV6-5	CASTPTSGVNEQFF
TRBJ2-7	TRBV27	CASRTSGSYEQYF
TRBJ2-1	TRBV12-3/TRBV12-4	CASRGLAGVSNEQFF